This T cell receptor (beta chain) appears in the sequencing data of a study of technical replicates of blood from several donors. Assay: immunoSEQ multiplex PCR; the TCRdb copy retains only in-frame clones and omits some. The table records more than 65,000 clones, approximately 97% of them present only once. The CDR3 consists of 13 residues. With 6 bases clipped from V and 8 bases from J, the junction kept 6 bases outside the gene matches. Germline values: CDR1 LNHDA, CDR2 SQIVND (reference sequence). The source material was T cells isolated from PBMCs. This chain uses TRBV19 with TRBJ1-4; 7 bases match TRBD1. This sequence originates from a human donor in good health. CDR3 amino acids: CASSLRGSEKLFF. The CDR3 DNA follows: TGTGCCAGTAGCCTCAGGGGGAGCGAAAAACTGTTTTTT. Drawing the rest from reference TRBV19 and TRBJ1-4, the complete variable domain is DGGITQSPKYLFRKEGQNVTLSCEQNLNHDAMYWYRQDPGQGLRLIYYSQIVNDFQKGDIAEGYSVSREKKESFPLTVTSAQKNPTAFYLCASSLRGSEKLFFGSGTQLSVL.